This T cell receptor beta chain was recorded in a study of identical twins. MiXCR, applied by TCRdb to the 5' RACE reads, yields one record per CDR3 protein. The data contain approximately 1.8 million distinct CDR3 sequences, less than 35% of them singletons. Study results and limitations: Invariant cells of the MAIT and iNKT types might have partly distorted the zero-insertion analyses.

Note on this clonotype: Its antigen is still unknown.

Per germline, CDR1 SNHLY and CDR2 FYNNEI. The length of the CDR3 is 17 residues. With 10 bases removed from V and 2 bases from J, the gap between germline ends came to 25 bases. This TCR was recovered from a newborn girl in good health. This rearrangement joins TRBV2 to TRBJ2-3, with no clear D. Sequencing was performed on cord blood. The CDR3, as DNA: TGTGCCACCATCTCCGAGGACGCGGTTTCTCTCACAGATACGCAGTATTTT. Its protein product is CATISEDAVSLTDTQYF.